The rows below give T cell receptor beta chains drawn from one sample of a study of blood T cell repertoires in COVID-19. TCRdb's copy holds only in-frame clones and misses some; the assay was immunoSEQ multiplex PCR. Here the sample spans tens of thousands of clones, under 90% being singletons. The sequenced material came from peripheral blood. These receptors originate from an elderly man with active or convalescent COVID-19. Each CDR3 is given with its conserved first and last residue. The order of the fields is D gene, V gene, clone size, J gene, CDR3 DNA, CDR3 protein. A D gene is named only where the DNA matches it firmly. Expanded clones are given a class, and other clones once, few, many or no size at all.

TRBD2	TRBV29-1	NA	TRBJ2-5	TGCAGCGCATCACTAGCGGGAGAGGGAGAGACCCAGTACTTC	CSASLAGEGETQYF
NA	TRBV11-3	NA	TRBJ2-2	TGTGCCAGCAGCTTGGGGCAGACCACCGGGGAGCTGTTTTTT	CASSLGQTTGELFF
TRBD2	TRBV5-1	NA	TRBJ2-7	TGCGCCAGCAGCCAGACTACTAGCGGGGGGGCCCCCGAGCAGTACTTC	CASSQTTSGGAPEQYF
NA	TRBV28	NA	TRBJ1-5	TGTGCCAGCAGTTCGGACGGCCTTCGGGGGCCCCAGCATTTT	CASSSDGLRGPQHF
NA	TRBV9	NA	TRBJ2-6	TGTGCCAGCAGCGTCCCATCTGGGGCCAACGTCCTGACTTTC	CASSVPSGANVLTF
NA	TRBV3-1/TRBV3-2	NA	TRBJ2-1	TGTGCCAGCAGCCTATACAATGAGCAGTTCTTC	CASSLYNEQFF
NA	TRBV2	once	TRBJ2-2	TGTGCCAGCAGTATTGGACAGACCACCGGGGAGCTGTTTTTT	CASSIGQTTGELFF
NA	TRBV18	once	TRBJ1-5	TGTGCCAGCTCACCATTACAGGGTGGTCAGCCCCAGCATTTT	CASSPLQGGQPQHF
NA	TRBV5-6	NA	TRBJ1-2	TGTGCCAGCAGCCAGTTTCAGGGCTCTGGCTACACCTTC	CASSQFQGSGYTF
NA	TRBV5-1	NA	TRBJ2-3	TGCGCCAGCAGCTTTGAGGGGCCCGGGGGTACGCAGTATTTT	CASSFEGPGGTQYF
TRBD1	TRBV28	NA	TRBJ1-6	TGTGCCAGCAGTTCAGGGGGGTTGAATTCACCCCTCCACTTT	CASSSGGLNSPLHF
TRBD1	TRBV18	NA	TRBJ1-2	TGTGCCAGCTCACCCAAGGCGTATACGGGACAGACCTTCTATGGCTACACCTTC	CASSPKAYTGQTFYGYTF
TRBD2	TRBV30	NA	TRBJ2-5	TGTGCCTGGAGGGAGGGGAGCGGGGGGAAGGAGACCCAGTACTTC	CAWREGSGGKETQYF
TRBD1	TRBV19	once	TRBJ1-2	TGTGCCAGTAGGAATACAGGGGTACTGCTTGGCTACACCTTC	CASRNTGVLLGYTF
NA	TRBV6-6	few	TRBJ1-1	TGTGCCAGCAGTTACCACGACATGAACACTGAAGCTTTCTTT	CASSYHDMNTEAFF
NA	TRBV18	NA	TRBJ1-5	TGTGCCAGCTCACTCGGGGGGGGCAATCAGCCCCAGCATTTT	CASSLGGGNQPQHF
TRBD1	TRBV7-9	NA	TRBJ2-7	TGTGCCAGCAGGACACAGGGGGGAGGCTACGAGCAGTACTTC	CASRTQGGGYEQYF
TRBD2	TRBV7-2	NA	TRBJ2-3	TGTGCCAGCAGCCAAACTAGCGGGGGGTGGAGCACAGATACGCAGTATTTT	CASSQTSGGWSTDTQYF
TRBD1	TRBV2	once	TRBJ1-3	TGTGCCAGCAGTGGGGGAGGACAGGGACGCTCTGGAAACACCATATATTTT	CASSGGGQGRSGNTIYF
TRBD2	TRBV7-9	NA	TRBJ2-5	TGTGCCGGGCAATCCGGCGGGGGGACCTCCAAGACCCAGTACTTC	CAGQSGGGTSKTQYF
TRBD1	TRBV6-2/TRBV6-3	NA	TRBJ2-1	TGTGCCAGCAGTGGACGGACAGGGGTCATCTACAATGAGCAGTTCTTC	CASSGRTGVIYNEQFF
NA	TRBV19	NA	TRBJ2-1	TGTGCCAGTAGTCGGGGGAATGAGCAGTTCTTC	CASSRGNEQFF
NA	TRBV28	NA	TRBJ1-6	TGTGCCAGCAGCCCTGGGTCCCAGGATTCACCCCTCCACTTT	CASSPGSQDSPLHF
TRBD1	TRBV27	NA	TRBJ1-1	TGTGCCAGCACCGCCACCGGACAGGGAGTACCTGAAGCTTTCTTT	CASTATGQGVPEAFF
TRBD1	TRBV7-3	NA	TRBJ1-1	TGTGCCAGCAGCACCGACAGGGGAGGAGAAGCTTTCTTT	CASSTDRGGEAFF
TRBD2	TRBV9	NA	TRBJ2-3	TGTGCCAGCAGCGTTAGCGGGGGGGCCGTGGATACGCAGTATTTT	CASSVSGGAVDTQYF
NA	TRBV30	few	TRBJ1-4	TGTGCCTGGGGGGGACTCGCAACTAATGAAAAACTGTTTTTT	CAWGGLATNEKLFF
TRBD2	TRBV5-1	NA	TRBJ2-5	TGCGCCAGCAGCCAGGGACTAGCGGGGGCTAGACAAGAGACCCAGTACTTC	CASSQGLAGARQETQYF
NA	TRBV7-7	NA	TRBJ2-3	TGTGCCAGCAGCCCCCGGGGAGGTGAGGGAGATACGCAGTATTTT	CASSPRGGEGDTQYF
NA	TRBV7-9	NA	TRBJ1-3	TGTGCCAGCAGCTTAGGGGGCGCTGGAAACACCATATATTTT	CASSLGGAGNTIYF
TRBD1	TRBV30	NA	TRBJ1-5	TGTGCCTGGAGTGGACAGGGAGCAGGTCAGCCCCAGCATTTT	CAWSGQGAGQPQHF
NA	TRBV5-1	NA	TRBJ2-2	TGCGCCAGTGGAGGGTTAAACACCGGGGAGCTGTTTTTT	CASGGLNTGELFF
TRBD1	TRBV4-1	NA	TRBJ2-6	TGCGCCAGCAGCCAAAGCGGGACAGGGGTCTCTGGGGCCAACGTCCTGACTTTC	CASSQSGTGVSGANVLTF
TRBD2	TRBV7-2	NA	TRBJ2-1	TGTGCCAGCAGCTTTTCTAGCGGGGGGGCAAGTGAGCAGTTCTTC	CASSFSSGGASEQFF
NA	TRBV6-2/TRBV6-3	once	TRBJ2-5	TGTGCCAGCAGTTACGGCTTGGCCCAGTACTTC	CASSYGLAQYF
NA	TRBV28	NA	TRBJ1-3	TGTGCCAGCAGTTCGACGGGGGGGCCTTCAGGCACCATATATTTT	CASSSTGGPSGTIYF
TRBD1	TRBV18	NA	TRBJ2-2	TGTGCCAGCTCACCATTTGGGACAGGGGACACCGGGGAGCTGTTTTTT	CASSPFGTGDTGELFF
NA	TRBV18	NA	TRBJ1-1	TGTGCCAGCTCACCCTCAGATGGGCTGAACACTGAAGCTTTCTTT	CASSPSDGLNTEAFF
TRBD1	TRBV28	NA	TRBJ1-5	TGTGCCAGCAGTTTTAGGGACAGGGTGTTTCAGCCCCAGCATTTT	CASSFRDRVFQPQHF
NA	TRBV7-9	NA	TRBJ2-2	TGCGGCCTTGACAGAAACACCGGGGAGCTGTTTTTT	CGLDRNTGELFF
TRBD2	TRBV10-1	NA	TRBJ2-1	TGCGCCACCGGGAGCGGGAGGGCCTCCAATGAGCAGTTCTTC	CATGSGRASNEQFF
NA	TRBV19	NA	TRBJ2-1	TGTGCCAGTAGTAGATACCCAGGCAATGAGCAGTTCTTC	CASSRYPGNEQFF
NA	TRBV2	NA	TRBJ1-4	TGTGCCAGCATCCAGGGCCTAAATGAAAAACTGTTTTTT	CASIQGLNEKLFF
TRBD1	TRBV19	NA	TRBJ1-5	TGTGCCAGTACCACACTGGGACAGGGGACCAATCAGCCCCAGCATTTT	CASTTLGQGTNQPQHF
TRBD1	TRBV19	NA	TRBJ1-2	TGTGCCAGTAGTAACTCCGGGACAGCCAACTATGGCTACACCTTC	CASSNSGTANYGYTF